This T cell receptor beta chain appears in the sequencing data of a study of graft-versus-host responses after intestinal transplantation. Study details: For approximately three years after anti-thymocyte globulin induction, all recipients took tacrolimus and steroids.

CDR1 LGHNA and CDR2 YSLEER come from the germline V gene. This CDR3 region has 14 residues. The germline V and J ends were trimmed by 0 bases and 1 base, with 6 bases remaining between them. Method: immunoSEQ multiplex PCR; TCRdb's copy keeps in-frame clones and lacks some. The sample has some 88,000 clones, around 93% seen once. This clone was recorded a few times. Its matching antigen is unknown. The sample contains more than one DNA sequence encoding this CDR3. Sequencing used unstimulated CD8+ T cells sorted from spleen or lymph node cells, obtained before intestinal transplant. This chain joins TRBV4-3 and TRBJ1-1; D is unresolved. This sequence originates from a human donor who received an intestinal transplant. CDR3 protein: CASSQDSGNTEAFF. The CDR3 coding sequence is TGCGCCAGCAGCCAAGATTCGGGGAACACTGAAGCTTTCTTT.